This T cell receptor beta chain was obtained from a study of PD-L1 blockade in urothelial cancer. Measured with immunoSEQ multiplex PCR; TCRdb has only the in-frame clones, and not every one. Seen here are roughly 77,000 clones, 84% observed once, and the top ten hold approximately 10%. Time point given: pretreatment peripheral blood. The V and J ends lost 5 bases and 0 bases respectively, with 11 bases between them. This CDR3 contains 14 residues. The germline CDR1 and CDR2 sequences are SGHVS and FQNEAQ. This clonotype was sampled from a woman in her 70s with urothelial cancer. V and J are TRBV7-8 and TRBJ2-7; no clear D. Specimen: PBMCs, collected around atezolizumab (anti-PD-L1) treatment. Here the CDR3 DNA reads TGTGCCAGCAGCGCCACAGCAGTCTCCTACGAGCAGTACTTC. Translating gives CASSATAVSYEQYF.